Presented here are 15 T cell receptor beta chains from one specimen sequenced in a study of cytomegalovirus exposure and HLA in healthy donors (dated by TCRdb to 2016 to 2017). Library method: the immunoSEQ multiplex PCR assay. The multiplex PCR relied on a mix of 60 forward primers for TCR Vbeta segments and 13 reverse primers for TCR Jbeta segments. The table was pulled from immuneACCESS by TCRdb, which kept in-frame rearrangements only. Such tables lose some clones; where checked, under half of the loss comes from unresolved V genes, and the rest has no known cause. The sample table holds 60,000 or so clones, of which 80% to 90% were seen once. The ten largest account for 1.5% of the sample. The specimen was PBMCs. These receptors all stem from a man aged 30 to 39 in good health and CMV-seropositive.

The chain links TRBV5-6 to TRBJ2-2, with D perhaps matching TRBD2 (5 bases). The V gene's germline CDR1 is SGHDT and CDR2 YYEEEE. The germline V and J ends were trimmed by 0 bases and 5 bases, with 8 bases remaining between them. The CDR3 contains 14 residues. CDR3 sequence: CASSLAGGTGELFF. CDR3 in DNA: TGTGCCAGCAGCTTGGCCGGAGGTACCGGGGAGCTGTTTTTT.

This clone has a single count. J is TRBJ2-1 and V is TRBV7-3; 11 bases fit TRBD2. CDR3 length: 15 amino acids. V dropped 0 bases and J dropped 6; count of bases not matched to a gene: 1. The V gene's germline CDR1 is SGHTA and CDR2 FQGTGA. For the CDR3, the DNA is TGTGCCAGCAGCTTAACGGGACTAGCGGCCAATGAGCAGTTCTTC. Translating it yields CASSLTGLAANEQFF.

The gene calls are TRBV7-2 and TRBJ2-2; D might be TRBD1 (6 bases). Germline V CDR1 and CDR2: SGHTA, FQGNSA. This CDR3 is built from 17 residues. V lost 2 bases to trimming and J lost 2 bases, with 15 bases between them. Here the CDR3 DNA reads TGTGCCAGCAGCTTAACAGGGTATGGGTCCAACACCGGGGAGCTGTTTTTT. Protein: CASSLTGYGSNTGELFF.

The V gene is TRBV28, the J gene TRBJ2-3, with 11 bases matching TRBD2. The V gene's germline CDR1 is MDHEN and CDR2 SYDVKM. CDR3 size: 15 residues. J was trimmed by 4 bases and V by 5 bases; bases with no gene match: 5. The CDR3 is CASSLTSGSPDTQYF. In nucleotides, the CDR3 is TGTGCCAGCAGTCTAACTAGCGGGAGCCCAGATACGCAGTATTTT.

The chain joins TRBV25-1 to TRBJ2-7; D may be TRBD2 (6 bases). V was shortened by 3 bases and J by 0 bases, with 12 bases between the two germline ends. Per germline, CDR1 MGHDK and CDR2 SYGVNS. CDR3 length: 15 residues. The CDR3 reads CASSDWDSYSYEQYF. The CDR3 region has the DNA TGTGCCAGCAGTGACTGGGACTCCTACTCCTACGAGCAGTACTTC.

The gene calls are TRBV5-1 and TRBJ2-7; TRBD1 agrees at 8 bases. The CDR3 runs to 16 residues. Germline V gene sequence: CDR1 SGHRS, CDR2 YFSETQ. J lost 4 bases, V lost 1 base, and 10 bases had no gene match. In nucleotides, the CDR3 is TGCGCCAGCAGCTTGAACAGGGGGGAAGTGAGGTACGAGCAGTACTTC. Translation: CASSLNRGEVRYEQYF.

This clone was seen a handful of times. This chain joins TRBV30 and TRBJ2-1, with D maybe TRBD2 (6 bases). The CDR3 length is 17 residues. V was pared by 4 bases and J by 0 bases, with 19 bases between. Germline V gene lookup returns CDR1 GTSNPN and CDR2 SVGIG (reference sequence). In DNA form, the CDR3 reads TGTGCCTGGAAAAGTAAGGGACTGGCGAGCTCCTACAATGAGCAGTTCTTC. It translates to CAWKSKGLASSYNEQFF.

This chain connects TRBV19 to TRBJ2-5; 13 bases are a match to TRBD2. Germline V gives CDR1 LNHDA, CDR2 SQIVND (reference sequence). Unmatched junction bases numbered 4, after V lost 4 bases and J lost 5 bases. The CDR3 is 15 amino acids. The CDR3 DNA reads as TGTGCCAGTAGTAACGTACTAGCGGGAGGGGAGACCCAGTACTTC. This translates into CASSNVLAGGETQYF.

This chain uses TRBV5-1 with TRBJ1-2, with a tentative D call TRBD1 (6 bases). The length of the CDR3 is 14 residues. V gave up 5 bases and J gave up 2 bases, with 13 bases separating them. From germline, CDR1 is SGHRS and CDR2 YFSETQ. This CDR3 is CASRANTGNYGYTF. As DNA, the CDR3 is TGCGCCAGCAGGGCGAATACAGGGAACTATGGCTACACCTTC.

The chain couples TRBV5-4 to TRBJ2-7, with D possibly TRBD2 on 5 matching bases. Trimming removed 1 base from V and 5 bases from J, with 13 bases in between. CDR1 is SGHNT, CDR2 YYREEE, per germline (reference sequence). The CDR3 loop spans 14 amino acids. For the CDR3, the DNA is TGTGCCAGCAGCTTGAAATCTAAGGGAGACGAGCAGTACTTC. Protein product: CASSLKSKGDEQYF.

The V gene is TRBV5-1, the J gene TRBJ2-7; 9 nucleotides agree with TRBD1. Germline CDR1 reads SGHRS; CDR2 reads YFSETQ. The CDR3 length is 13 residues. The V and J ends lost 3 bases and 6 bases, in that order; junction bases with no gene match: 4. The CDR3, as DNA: TGCGCCAGCAGCTCGGGGACAGGGATCGAGCAGTACTTC. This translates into CASSSGTGIEQYF. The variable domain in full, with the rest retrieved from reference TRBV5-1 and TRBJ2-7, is KAGVTQTPRYLIKTRGQQVTLSCSPISGHRSVSWYQQTPGQGLQFLFEYFSETQRNKGNFPGRFSGRQFSNSRSEMNVSTLELGDSALYLCASSSGTGIEQYFGPGTRLTVT.

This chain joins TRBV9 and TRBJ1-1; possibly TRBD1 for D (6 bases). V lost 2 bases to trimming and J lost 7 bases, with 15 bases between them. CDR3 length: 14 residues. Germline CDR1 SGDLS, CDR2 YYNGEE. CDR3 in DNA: TGTGCCAGCAGCGTCATCGTACAGGGCGGTGAAGCTTTCTTT. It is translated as CASSVIVQGGEAFF. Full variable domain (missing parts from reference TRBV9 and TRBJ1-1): DSGVTQTPKHLITATGQRVTLRCSPRSGDLSVYWYQQSLDQGLQFLIQYYNGEERAKGNILERFSAQQFPDLHSELNLSSLELGDSALYFCASSVIVQGGEAFFGQGTRLTVV.

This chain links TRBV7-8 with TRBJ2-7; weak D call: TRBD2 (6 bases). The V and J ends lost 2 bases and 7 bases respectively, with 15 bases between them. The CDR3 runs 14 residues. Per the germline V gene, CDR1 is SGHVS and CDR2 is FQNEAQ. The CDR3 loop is CASSLWSGREEQYF. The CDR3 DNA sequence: TGTGCCAGCAGCTTATGGTCCGGGAGAGAGGAGCAGTACTTC. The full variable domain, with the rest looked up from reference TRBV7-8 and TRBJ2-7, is GAGVSQSPRYKVAKRGQDVALRCDPISGHVSLFWYQQALGQGPEFLTYFQNEAQLDKSGLPSDRFFAERPEGSVSTLKIQRTQQEDSAVYLCASSLWSGREEQYFGPGTRLTVT.

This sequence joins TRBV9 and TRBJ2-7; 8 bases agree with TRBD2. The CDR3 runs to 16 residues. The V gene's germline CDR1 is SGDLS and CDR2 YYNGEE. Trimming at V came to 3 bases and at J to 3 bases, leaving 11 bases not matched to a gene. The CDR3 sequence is CASSAGDIAGNYEQYF. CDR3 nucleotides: TGTGCCAGCAGCGCGGGGGACATAGCGGGAAACTACGAGCAGTACTTC.

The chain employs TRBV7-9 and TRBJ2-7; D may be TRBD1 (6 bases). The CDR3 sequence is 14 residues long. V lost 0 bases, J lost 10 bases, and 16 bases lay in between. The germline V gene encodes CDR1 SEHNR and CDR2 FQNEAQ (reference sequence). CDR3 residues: CASSLAVGTGLQYF. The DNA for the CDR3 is TGTGCCAGCAGCTTAGCGGTGGGTACAGGGCTACAGTACTTC.